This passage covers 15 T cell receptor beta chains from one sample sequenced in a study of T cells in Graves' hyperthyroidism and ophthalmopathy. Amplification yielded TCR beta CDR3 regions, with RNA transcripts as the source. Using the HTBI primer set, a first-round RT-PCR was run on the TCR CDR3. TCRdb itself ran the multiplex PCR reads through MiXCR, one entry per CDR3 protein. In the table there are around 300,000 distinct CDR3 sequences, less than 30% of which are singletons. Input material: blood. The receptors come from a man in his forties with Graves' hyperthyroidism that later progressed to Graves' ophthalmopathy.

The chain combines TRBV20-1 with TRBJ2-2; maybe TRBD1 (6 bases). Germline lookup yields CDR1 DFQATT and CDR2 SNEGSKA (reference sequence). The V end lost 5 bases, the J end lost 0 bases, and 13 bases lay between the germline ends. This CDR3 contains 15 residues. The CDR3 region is CSAEDRHANTGELFF. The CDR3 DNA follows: TGCAGTGCTGAGGACAGACACGCGAACACCGGGGAGCTGTTTTTT.

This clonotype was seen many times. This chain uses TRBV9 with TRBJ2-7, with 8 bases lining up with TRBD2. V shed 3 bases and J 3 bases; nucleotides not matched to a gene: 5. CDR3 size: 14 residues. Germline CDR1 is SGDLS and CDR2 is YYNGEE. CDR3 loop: CASSDGTSFYEQYF. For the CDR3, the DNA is TGTGCCAGCAGCGACGGGACTAGTTTCTACGAGCAGTACTTC.

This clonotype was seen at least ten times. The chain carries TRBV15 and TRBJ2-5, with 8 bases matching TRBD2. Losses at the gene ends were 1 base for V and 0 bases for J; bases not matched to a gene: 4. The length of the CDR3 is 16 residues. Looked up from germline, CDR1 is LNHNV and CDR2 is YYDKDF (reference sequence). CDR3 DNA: TGTGCCACCAGCAGAGGGTCGGGAGGGGACCAAGAGACCCAGTACTTC. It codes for CATSRGSGGDQETQYF.

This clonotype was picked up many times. The CDR3 loop reads CASSEWRVGTDTQYF. The CDR3 nucleotides read TGTGCCAGCAGTGAATGGCGGGTAGGGACAGATACGCAGTATTTT. The chain couples TRBV2 to TRBJ2-3, with a weak D call TRBD2 (5 bases). V was pared by 2 bases and J by 3 bases, with 12 bases between. Germline CDR1 reads SNHLY; CDR2 reads FYNNEI. This CDR3 comprises 15 residues.

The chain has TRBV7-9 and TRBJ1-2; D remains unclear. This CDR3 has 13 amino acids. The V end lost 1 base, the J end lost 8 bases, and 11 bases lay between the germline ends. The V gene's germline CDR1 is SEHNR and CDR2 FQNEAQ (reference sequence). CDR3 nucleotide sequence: TGTGCCAGCAGCTTAGTCCTTCGCTCCGGCTACACCTTC. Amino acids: CASSLVLRSGYTF.

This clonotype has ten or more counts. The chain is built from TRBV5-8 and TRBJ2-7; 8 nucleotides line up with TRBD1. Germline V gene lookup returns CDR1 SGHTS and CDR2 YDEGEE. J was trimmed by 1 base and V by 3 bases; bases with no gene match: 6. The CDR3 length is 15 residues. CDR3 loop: CASSSQGQGSYEQYF. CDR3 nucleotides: TGTGCCAGCAGCTCCCAAGGACAGGGTTCCTACGAGCAGTACTTC. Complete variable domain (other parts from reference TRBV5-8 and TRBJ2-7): EAGVTQSPTHLIKTRGQQATLRCSPISGHTSVYWYQQALGLGLQFLLWYDEGEERNRGNFPPRFSGRQFPNYSSELNVNALELEDSALYLCASSSQGQGSYEQYFGPGTRLTVT.

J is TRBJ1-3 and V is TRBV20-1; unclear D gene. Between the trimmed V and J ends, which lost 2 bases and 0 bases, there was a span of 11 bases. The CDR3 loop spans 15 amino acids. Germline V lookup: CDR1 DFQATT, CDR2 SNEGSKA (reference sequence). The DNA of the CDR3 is TGCAGTGCTAGAAGTAGGACGGACTCTGGAAACACCATATATTTT. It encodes CSARSRTDSGNTIYF.

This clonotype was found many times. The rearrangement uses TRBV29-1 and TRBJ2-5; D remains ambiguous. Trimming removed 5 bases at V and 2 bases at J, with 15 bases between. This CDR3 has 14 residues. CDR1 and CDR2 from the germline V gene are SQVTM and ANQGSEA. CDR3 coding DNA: TGCAGCGTTTCTTTTGTGGAGCCTCAAGAGACCCAGTACTTC. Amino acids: CSVSFVEPQETQYF.

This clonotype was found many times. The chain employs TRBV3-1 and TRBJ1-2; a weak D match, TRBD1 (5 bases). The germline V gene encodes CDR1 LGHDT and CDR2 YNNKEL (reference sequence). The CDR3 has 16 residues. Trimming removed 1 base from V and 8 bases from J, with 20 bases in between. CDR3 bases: TGTGCCAGCAGCCAAGCTTTCCCAAACACAGGCCACGGCTACACCTTC. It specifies CASSQAFPNTGHGYTF.

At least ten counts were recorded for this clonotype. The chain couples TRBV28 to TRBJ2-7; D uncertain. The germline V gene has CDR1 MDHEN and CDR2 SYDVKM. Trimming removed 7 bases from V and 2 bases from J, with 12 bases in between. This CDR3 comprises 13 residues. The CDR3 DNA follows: TGTGCCAGCACGGCGACGGAACCCTACGAGCAGTACTTC. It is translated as CASTATEPYEQYF.

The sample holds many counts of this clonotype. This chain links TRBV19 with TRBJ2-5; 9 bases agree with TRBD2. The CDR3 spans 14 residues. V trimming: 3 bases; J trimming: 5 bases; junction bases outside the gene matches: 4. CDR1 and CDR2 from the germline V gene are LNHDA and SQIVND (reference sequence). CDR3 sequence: CASSIAGGSETQYF. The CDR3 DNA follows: TGTGCCAGTAGTATCGCGGGAGGGTCCGAGACCCAGTACTTC.

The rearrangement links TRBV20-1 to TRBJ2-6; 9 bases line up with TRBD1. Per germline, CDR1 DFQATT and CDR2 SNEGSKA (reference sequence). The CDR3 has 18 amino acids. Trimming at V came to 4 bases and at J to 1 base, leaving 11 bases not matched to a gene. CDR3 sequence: CSATSTGGRWSGANVLTF. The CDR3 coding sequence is TGCAGTGCTACTTCGACAGGGGGAAGGTGGTCTGGGGCCAACGTCCTGACTTTC.

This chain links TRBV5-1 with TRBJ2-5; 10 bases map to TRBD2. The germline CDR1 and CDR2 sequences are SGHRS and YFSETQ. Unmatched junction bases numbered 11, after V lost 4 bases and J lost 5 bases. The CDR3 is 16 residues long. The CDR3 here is CASSQGLASGRETQYF. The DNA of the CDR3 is TGCGCCAGCAGCCAGGGACTAGCGTCTGGACGGGAGACCCAGTACTTC.

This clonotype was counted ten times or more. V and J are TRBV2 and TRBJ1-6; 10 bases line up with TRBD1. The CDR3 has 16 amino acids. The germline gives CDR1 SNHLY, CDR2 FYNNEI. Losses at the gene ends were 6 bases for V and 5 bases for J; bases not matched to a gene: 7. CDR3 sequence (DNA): TGTGCCAGCAGCAGACAGGGGGCTGAGAATAATTCACCCCTCCACTTT. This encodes CASSRQGAENNSPLHF. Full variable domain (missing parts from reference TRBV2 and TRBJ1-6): EPEVTQTPSHQVTQMGQEVILRCVPISNHLYFYWYRQILGQKVEFLVSFYNNEISEKSEIFDDQFSVERPDGSNFTLKIRSTKLEDSAMYFCASSRQGAENNSPLHFGNGTRLTVT.

This CDR3 reads CSARPRGPNTGELFF. The CDR3 nucleotides read TGCAGTGCTAGGCCTCGCGGCCCGAACACCGGGGAGCTGTTTTTT. V gene TRBV20-1 combines with J gene TRBJ2-2; D not resolved. V dropped 3 bases and J dropped 0 bases, with 11 bases sitting between them. CDR3 size: 15 residues. The germline gives CDR1 DFQATT, CDR2 SNEGSKA (reference sequence).